This entry lists 8 T cell receptor beta chains sequenced from one sample in a study of control samples from healthy donors and cancer patients. Data came from immunoSEQ multiplex PCR; TCRdb stores just in-frame clones and leaves some out. The sample contains over 100,000 clones, roughly 92% of which appear only once. The specimen was blood. All receptors come from a man aged 18 to 30 in good health.

This rearrangement joins TRBV14 to TRBJ1-2, with no clear D. The V and J ends lost 3 bases and 4 bases respectively, with 12 bases between them. CDR1 and CDR2 from the germline V gene are SGHDN and FVKESK. CDR3 length: 14 residues. The CDR3 region is CASSQGGPFYGYTF. As DNA, the CDR3 is TGTGCCAGCAGCCAGGGAGGACCCTTCTATGGCTACACCTTC.

The V gene is TRBV6-5, the J gene TRBJ1-4; no clear D gene. The V gene's germline CDR1 is MNHEY and CDR2 SVGAGI. V lost 0 bases to trimming and J lost 4 bases, with 9 bases between them. CDR3 size: 15 residues. The CDR3 DNA sequence: TGTGCCAGCAGTTACTCCTGGCCGCGTAATGAAAAACTGTTTTTT. Protein: CASSYSWPRNEKLFF.

The chain employs TRBV6-4 and TRBJ2-2; 8 bases match TRBD1. V shed 4 bases, J shed 5 bases, and the junction held 6 bases outside the gene matches. This CDR3 is 15 amino acids long. CDR1 and CDR2 (germline): MRHNA, SNTAGT. CDR3 DNA sequence: TGTGCCAGCAGTGCGTCAGGGGGCGGAACCGGGGAGCTGTTTTTT. As protein: CASSASGGGTGELFF.

The J gene is TRBJ2-7, the V gene TRBV28, with D maybe TRBD2 (5 bases). The CDR3 totals 15 residues. The V gene's germline CDR1 is MDHEN and CDR2 SYDVKM. V was trimmed by 7 bases and J by 2 bases, leaving 18 bases between them. CDR3 sequence: CASTSLPGTPYEQYF. The CDR3 nucleotides are TGTGCCAGCACTTCGCTCCCGGGAACCCCCTACGAGCAGTACTTC. Drawing the rest from reference TRBV28 and TRBJ2-7, the complete variable domain is DVKVTQSSRYLVKRTGEKVFLECVQDMDHENMFWYRQDPGLGLRLIYFSYDVKMKEKGDIPEGYSVSREKKERFSLILESASTNQTSMYLCASTSLPGTPYEQYFGPGTRLTVT.

This sequence joins TRBV6-6 and TRBJ2-5, with D hard to call. The CDR3 contains 15 residues. Germline V gene sequence: CDR1 MNHNY, CDR2 SVGAGI (reference sequence). Trimming cost V 5 bases and J 11 bases, with 24 bases left between them. The chain's CDR3 is CASSPFEVGLSKQYF. CDR3 nucleotides: TGTGCCAGCAGTCCTTTCGAGGTCGGGCTCTCAAAGCAGTACTTC.

This rearrangement joins TRBV5-5 to TRBJ2-3; TRBD2 matches at 13 bases. Trimming removed 2 bases from V and 5 bases from J; junction bases left unmatched: 5. The CDR3 length is 16 residues. Germline assignment: CDR1 SGHKS and CDR2 YYEKEE (reference sequence). CDR3 nucleotides: TGTGCCAGCAGCTTCCAACTAGCGGGGGGGCAAGATACGCAGTATTTT. It codes for CASSFQLAGGQDTQYF. The full variable domain, with the rest looked up from reference TRBV5-5 and TRBJ2-3, is DAGVTQSPTHLIKTRGQQVTLRCSPISGHKSVSWYQQVLGQGPQFIFQYYEKEERGRGNFPDRFSARQFPNYSSELNVNALLLGDSALYLCASSFQLAGGQDTQYFGPGTRLTVL.

This sequence joins TRBV24-1 and TRBJ2-1, with D perhaps TRBD1 or TRBD2 (6 bases each). The CDR3 totals 15 residues. Germline lookup yields CDR1 KGHDR and CDR2 SFDVKD. Between the trimmed V and J ends, which lost 5 bases and 6 bases, there was a span of 16 bases. This chain's CDR3 is CATSGGRGHLNEQFF. In DNA form, the CDR3 reads TGTGCCACCAGTGGAGGCCGGGGGCACCTCAATGAGCAGTTCTTC.

The chain has TRBV11-2 and TRBJ1-1; no definite D call. The CDR3 is made up of 13 amino acids. V lost 1 base and J lost 5, with 8 bases in between. Germline CDR1 SGHAT, CDR2 FQNNGV. In DNA, the CDR3 is TGTGCCAGCAGCTTAGGGTCGGGAACTGAAGCTTTCTTT. Amino acid sequence: CASSLGSGTEAFF.